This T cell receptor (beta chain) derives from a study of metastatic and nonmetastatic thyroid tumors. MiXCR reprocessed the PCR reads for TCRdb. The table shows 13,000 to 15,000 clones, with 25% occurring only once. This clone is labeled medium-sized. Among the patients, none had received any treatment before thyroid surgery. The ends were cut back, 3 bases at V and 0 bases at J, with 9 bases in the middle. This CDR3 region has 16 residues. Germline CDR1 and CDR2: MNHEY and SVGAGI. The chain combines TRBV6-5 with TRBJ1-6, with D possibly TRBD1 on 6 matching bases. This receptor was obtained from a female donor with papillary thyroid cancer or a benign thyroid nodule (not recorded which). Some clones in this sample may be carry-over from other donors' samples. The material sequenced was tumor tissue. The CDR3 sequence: CASSYDRRSYNSPLHF. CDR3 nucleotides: TGTGCCAGCAGTTATGACAGGCGCTCCTATAATTCACCCCTCCACTTT.